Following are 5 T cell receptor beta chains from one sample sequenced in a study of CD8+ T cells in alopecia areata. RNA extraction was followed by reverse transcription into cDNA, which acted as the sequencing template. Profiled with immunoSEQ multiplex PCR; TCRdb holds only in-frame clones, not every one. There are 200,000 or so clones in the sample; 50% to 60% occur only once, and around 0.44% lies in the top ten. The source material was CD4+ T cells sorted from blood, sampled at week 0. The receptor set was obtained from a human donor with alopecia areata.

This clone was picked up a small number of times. CDR3 sequence (DNA): TGTGCCAGCAGCCCCGACAGGGGGTCCGAGCAGTACTTC. It encodes CASSPDRGSEQYF. The chain combines TRBV5-6 with TRBJ2-7; 9 bases map to TRBD1. Germline values: CDR1 SGHDT, CDR2 YYEEEE. The CDR3 spans 13 residues. The trim removed 4 bases at V and 6 bases at J, leaving 5 bases unmatched.

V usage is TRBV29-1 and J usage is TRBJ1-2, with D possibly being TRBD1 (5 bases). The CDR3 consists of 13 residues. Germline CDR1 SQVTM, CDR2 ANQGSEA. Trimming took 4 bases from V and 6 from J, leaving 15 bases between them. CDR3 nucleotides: TGCAGCGTTGCTTCCGGCAGGGCGGATGGCTACACCTTC. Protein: CSVASGRADGYTF.

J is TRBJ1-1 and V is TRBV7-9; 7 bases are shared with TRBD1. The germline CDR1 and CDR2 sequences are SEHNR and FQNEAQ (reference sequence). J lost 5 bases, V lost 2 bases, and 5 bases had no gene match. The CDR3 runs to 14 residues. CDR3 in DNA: TGTGCCAGCAGCTTAAGCAGGGGGGATACTGAAGCTTTCTTT. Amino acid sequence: CASSLSRGDTEAFF.

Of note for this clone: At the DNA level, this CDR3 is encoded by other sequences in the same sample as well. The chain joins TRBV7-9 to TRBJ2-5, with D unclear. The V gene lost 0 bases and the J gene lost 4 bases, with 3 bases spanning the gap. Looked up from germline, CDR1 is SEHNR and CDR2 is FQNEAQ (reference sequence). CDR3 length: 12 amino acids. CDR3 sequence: CASSLARETQYF. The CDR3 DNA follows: TGTGCCAGCAGCTTAGCCAGAGAGACCCAGTACTTC.

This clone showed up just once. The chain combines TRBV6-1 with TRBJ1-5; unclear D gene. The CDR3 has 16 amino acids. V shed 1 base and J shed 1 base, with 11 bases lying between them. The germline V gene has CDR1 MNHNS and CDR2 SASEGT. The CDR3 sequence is CASSEGGGSSNQPQHF. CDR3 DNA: TGTGCCAGCAGTGAAGGGGGAGGGAGCAGCAATCAGCCCCAGCATTTT.